This TCR beta chain was identified in a study of T cells after posttransplantation cyclophosphamide. Some clones are missing from TCRdb's copy, which holds only in-frame ones; the method was immunoSEQ multiplex PCR. This sample carries approximately 19,000 clones, around 91% of them seen once, and the ten largest clones take about 1.8%. Methotrexate plus calcineurin inhibitor accompanied controls' myeloablative marrow transplants; sampling was 1 year later. V lost 0 bases to trimming and J lost 10 bases, with 16 bases between them. Germline lookup yields CDR1 MRHNA and CDR2 SNTAGT. CDR3 length: 15 amino acids.

V is TRBV6-4 and J is TRBJ2-1; TRBD1 is a possible D gene (5 bases). The sample in question was PBMCs, obtained about 350 days after allogeneic stem cell transplant with calcineurin inhibitor and methotrexate. The clonotype was recovered from a female patient in her 30s who received an allogeneic stem cell transplant from an unrelated donor, was CMV-positive, and had acute and chronic GVHD. Some T cells may be the graft donor's. CDR3 sequence (DNA): TGTGCCAGCAGTGACTCGCCCCTAATGGGGCGAGAGCAGTTCTTC. Translating it yields CASSDSPLMGREQFF.